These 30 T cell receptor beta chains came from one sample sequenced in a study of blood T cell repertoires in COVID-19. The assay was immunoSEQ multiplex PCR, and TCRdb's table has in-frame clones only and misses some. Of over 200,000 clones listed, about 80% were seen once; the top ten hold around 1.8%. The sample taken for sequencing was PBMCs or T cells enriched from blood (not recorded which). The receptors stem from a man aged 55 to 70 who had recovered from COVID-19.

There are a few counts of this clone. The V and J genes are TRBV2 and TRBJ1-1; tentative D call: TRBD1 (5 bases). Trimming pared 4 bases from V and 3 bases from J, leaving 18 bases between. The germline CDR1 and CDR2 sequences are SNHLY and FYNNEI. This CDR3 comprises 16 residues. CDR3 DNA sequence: TGTGCCAGCAGTGGGTGGCAGGGTATTGGTGACACTGAAGCTTTCTTT. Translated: CASSGWQGIGDTEAFF. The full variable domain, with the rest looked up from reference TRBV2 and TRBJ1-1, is EPEVTQTPSHQVTQMGQEVILRCVPISNHLYFYWYRQILGQKVEFLVSFYNNEISEKSEIFDDQFSVERPDGSNFTLKIRSTKLEDSAMYFCASSGWQGIGDTEAFFGQGTRLTVV.

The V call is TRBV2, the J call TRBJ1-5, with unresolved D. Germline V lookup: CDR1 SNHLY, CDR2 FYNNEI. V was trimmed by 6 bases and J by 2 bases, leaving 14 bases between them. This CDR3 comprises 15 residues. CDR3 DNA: TGTGCCAGCAGCCCGCTGGCCGGGGGCAATCAGCCCCAGCATTTT. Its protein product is CASSPLAGGNQPQHF.

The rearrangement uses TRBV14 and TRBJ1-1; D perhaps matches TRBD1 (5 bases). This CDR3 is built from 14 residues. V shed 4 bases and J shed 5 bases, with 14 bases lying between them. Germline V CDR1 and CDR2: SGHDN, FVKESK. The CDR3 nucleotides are TGTGCCAGCAGCCGTAGGGACTATTCTACTGAAGCTTTCTTT. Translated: CASSRRDYSTEAFF. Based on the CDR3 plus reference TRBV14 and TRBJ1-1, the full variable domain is EAGVTQFPSHSVIEKGQTVTLRCDPISGHDNLYWYRRVMGKEIKFLLHFVKESKQDESGMPNNRFLAERTGGTYSTLKVQPAELEDSGVYFCASSRRDYSTEAFFGQGTRLTVV.

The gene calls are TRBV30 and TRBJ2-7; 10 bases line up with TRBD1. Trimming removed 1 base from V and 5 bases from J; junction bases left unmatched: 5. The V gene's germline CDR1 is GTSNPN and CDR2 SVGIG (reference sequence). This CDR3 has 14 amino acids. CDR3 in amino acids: CAWSADRGFHEQYF. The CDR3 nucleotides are TGTGCCTGGAGTGCGGACAGGGGGTTCCACGAGCAGTACTTC.

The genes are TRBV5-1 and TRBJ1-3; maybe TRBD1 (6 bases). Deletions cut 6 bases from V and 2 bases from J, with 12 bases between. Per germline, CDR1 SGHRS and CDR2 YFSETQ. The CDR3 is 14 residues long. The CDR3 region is CASKPQGTGNTIYF. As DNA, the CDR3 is TGCGCCAGCAAGCCACAGGGAACTGGAAACACCATATATTTT.

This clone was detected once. The CDR3 nucleotides read TGTGCCAGCTACATCTTGAACACTGAAGCTTTCTTT. It translates to CASYILNTEAFF. V usage is TRBV5-5 and J usage is TRBJ1-1; no reliable D call. The V gene's germline CDR1 is SGHKS and CDR2 YYEKEE (reference sequence). V lost 7 bases, J lost 0 bases, and 7 bases lay in between. The CDR3 has 12 residues.

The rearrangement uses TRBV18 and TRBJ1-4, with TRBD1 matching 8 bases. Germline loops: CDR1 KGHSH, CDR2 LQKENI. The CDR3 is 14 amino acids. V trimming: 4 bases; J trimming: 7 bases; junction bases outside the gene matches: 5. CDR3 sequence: CASSLSTGGEKLFF. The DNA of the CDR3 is TGTGCCAGCTCACTGTCTACAGGGGGTGAAAAACTGTTTTTT.

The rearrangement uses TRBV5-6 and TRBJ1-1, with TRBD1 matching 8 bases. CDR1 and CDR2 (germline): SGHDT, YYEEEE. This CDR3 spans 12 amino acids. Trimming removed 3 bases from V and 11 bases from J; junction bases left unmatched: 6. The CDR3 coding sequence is TGTGCCAGCAGCTACTCAGGGGGCTCGGCTTTCTTT. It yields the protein CASSYSGGSAFF.

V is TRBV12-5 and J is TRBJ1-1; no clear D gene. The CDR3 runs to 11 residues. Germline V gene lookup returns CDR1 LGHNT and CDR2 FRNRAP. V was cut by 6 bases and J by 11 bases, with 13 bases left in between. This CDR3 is CASGREWAAFF. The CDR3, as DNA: TGTGCTAGTGGCCGAGAGTGGGCGGCTTTCTTT.

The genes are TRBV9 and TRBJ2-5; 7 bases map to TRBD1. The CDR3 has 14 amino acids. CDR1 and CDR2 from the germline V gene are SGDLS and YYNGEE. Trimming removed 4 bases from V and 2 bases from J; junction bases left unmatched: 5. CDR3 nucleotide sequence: TGTGCCAGCAGCCGGGACAGACCTCAAGAGACCCAGTACTTC. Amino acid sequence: CASSRDRPQETQYF.

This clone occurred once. CDR3: CASRDSAGLFSGNTIYF. The CDR3 DNA reads as TGTGCCAGCAGAGACAGTGCAGGGCTTTTCTCTGGAAACACCATATATTTT. The chain has TRBV7-9 and TRBJ1-3, with TRBD1 as a possible D gene (5 bases). The V gene's germline CDR1 is SEHNR and CDR2 FQNEAQ (reference sequence). The CDR3 covers 17 residues. The V and J ends lost 6 bases and 0 bases respectively, with 18 bases between them. Full variable domain (missing parts from reference TRBV7-9 and TRBJ1-3): DTGVSQNPRHKITKRGQNVTFRCDPISEHNRLYWYRQTLGQGPEFLTYFQNEAQLEKSRLLSDRFSAERPKGSFSTLEIQRTEQGDSAMYLCASRDSAGLFSGNTIYFGEGSWLTVV.

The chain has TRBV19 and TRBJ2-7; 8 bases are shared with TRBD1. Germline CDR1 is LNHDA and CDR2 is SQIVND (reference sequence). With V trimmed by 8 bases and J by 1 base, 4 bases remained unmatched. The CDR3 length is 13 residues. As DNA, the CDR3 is TGTGCCAGTGAGGACAGGGCTTCCTACGAGCAGTACTTC. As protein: CASEDRASYEQYF.

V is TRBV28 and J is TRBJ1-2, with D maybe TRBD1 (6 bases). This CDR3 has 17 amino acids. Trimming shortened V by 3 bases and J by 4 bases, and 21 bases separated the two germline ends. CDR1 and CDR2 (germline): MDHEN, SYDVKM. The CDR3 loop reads CASSFGSWGGAFYGYTF. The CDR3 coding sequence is TGTGCCAGCAGTTTCGGTTCGTGGGGGGGCGCGTTCTATGGCTACACCTTC.

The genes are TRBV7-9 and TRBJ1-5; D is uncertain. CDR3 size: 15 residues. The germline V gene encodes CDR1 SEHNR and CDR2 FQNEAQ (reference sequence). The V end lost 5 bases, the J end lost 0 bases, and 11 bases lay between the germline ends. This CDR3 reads CASSAGGGSNQPQHF. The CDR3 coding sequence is TGTGCCAGCAGCGCGGGCGGAGGTAGCAATCAGCCCCAGCATTTT.

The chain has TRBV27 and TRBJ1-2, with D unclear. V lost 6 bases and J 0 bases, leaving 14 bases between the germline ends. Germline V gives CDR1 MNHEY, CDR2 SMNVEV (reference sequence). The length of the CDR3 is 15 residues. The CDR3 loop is CASRRSRSPNYGYTF. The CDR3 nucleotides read TGTGCCAGCAGGAGATCCAGGTCCCCTAACTATGGCTACACCTTC.

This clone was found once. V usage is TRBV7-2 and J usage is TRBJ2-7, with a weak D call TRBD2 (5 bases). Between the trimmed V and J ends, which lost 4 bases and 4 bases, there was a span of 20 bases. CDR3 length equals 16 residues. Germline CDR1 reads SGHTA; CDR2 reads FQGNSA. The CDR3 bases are TGTGCCAGCAGCTACAGAGGCCAACAAACGGGGTACGAGCAGTACTTC. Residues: CASSYRGQQTGYEQYF.

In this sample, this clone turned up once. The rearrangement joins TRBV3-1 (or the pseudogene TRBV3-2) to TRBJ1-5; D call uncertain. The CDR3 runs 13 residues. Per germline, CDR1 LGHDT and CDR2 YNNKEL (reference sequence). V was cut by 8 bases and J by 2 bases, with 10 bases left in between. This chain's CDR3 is CASGREGNQPQHF. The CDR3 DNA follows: TGTGCCAGCGGTAGGGAGGGCAATCAGCCCCAGCATTTT.

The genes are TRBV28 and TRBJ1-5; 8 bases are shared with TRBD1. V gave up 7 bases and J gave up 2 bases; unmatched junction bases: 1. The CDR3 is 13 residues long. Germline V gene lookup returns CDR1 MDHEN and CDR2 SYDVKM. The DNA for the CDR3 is TGTGCCAGCAAGACAGGGGGCAATCAGCCCCAGCATTTT. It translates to CASKTGGNQPQHF.

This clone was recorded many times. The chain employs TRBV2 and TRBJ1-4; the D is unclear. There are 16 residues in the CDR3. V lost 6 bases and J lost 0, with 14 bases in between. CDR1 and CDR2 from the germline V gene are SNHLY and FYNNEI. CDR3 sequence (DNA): TGTGCCAGCAGGGGCAGTTTGTATGCAACTAATGAAAAACTGTTTTTT. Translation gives CASRGSLYATNEKLFF.

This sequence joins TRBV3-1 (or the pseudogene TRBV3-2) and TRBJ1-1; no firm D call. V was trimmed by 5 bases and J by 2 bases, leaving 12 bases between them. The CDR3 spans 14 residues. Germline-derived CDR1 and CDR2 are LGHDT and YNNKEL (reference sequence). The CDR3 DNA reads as TGTGCCAGCAGCTCTCTGAGGGCTAACACTGAAGCTTTCTTT. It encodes CASSSLRANTEAFF.

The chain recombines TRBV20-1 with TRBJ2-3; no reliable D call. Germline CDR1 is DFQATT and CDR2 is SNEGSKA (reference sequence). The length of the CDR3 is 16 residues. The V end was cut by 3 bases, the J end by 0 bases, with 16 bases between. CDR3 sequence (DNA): TGCAGTGCTAGTCTCCTAGACCCATCTAGCACAGATACGCAGTATTTT. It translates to CSASLLDPSSTDTQYF.

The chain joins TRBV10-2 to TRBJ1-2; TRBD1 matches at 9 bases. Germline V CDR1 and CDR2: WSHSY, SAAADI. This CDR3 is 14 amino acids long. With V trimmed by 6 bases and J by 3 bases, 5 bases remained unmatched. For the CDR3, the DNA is TGCGCCAGCAGCGGAACAGGGGGCGACTATGGCTACACCTTC. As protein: CASSGTGGDYGYTF.

The CDR3 is CASSRDRGNYGYTF. DNA for the CDR3: TGTGCCAGTAGTAGAGACAGGGGGAACTATGGCTACACCTTC. The rearrangement uses TRBV19 and TRBJ1-2; 9 bases agree with TRBD1. The V and J ends lost 4 bases and 2 bases, in that order; junction bases with no gene match: 2. CDR3 size: 14 residues. Germline CDR1 is LNHDA and CDR2 is SQIVND (reference sequence).

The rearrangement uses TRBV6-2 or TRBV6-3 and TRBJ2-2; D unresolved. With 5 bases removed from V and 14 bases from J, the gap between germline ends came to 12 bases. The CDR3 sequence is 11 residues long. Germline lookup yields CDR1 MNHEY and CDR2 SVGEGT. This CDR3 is CASSTTAGLFF. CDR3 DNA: TGTGCCAGCAGTACCACGGCAGGCCTGTTTTTT.

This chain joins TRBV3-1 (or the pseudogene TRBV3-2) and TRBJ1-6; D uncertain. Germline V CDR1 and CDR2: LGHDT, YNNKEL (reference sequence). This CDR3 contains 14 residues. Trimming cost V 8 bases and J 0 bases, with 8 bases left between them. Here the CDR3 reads CASARSSYNSPLHF. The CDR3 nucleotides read TGTGCCAGCGCCAGAAGCTCCTATAATTCACCCCTCCACTTT.

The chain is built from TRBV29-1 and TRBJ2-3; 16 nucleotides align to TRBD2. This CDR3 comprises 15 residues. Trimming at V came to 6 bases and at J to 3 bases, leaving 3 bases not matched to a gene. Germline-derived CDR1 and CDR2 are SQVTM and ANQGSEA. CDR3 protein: CSVEGLAGGTDTQYF. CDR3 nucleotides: TGCAGCGTGGAGGGACTAGCGGGGGGGACAGATACGCAGTATTTT.

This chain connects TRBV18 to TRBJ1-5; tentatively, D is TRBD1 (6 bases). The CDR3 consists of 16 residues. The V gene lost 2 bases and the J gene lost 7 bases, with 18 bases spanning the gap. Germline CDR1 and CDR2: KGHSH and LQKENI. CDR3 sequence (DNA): TGTGCCAGCTCACCAGCCGGGGCAGGGGTTGGCCAGCCCCAGCATTTT. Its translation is CASSPAGAGVGQPQHF.

The CDR3 protein is CASRGFEGGNYGYTF. Here the CDR3 DNA reads TGCGCCAGCAGGGGGTTTGAAGGGGGAAACTATGGCTACACCTTC. The V and J genes are TRBV23-1 and TRBJ1-2; D possibly corresponds to TRBD1 (6 bases). TRBV23-1 is assigned to the ORF class and has an uncertain function. The germline V and J ends were trimmed by 6 bases and 2 bases, with 16 bases remaining between them. The CDR3 contains 15 residues.

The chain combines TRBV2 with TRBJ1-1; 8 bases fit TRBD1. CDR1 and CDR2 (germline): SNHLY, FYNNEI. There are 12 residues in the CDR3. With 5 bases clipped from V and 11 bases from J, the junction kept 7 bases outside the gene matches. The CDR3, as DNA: TGTGCCAGCAGTCCCGGACAGGGACTTGCTTTCTTT. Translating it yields CASSPGQGLAFF.

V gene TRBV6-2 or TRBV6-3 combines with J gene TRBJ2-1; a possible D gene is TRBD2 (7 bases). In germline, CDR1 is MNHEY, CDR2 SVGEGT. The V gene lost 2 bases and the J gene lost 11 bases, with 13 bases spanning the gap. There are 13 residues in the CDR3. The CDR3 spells CASSYTGGHKQFF. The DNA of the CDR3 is TGTGCCAGCAGTTACACGGGGGGCCATAAGCAGTTCTTC.